This entry lists 24 T cell receptor beta chains sequenced from one sample in a study of T cell repertoires in cytomegalovirus infection. TCRdb passed the reads through MiXCR, listing each CDR3 protein once. The data contain about 310,000 distinct CDR3 sequences, roughly a sixth of them seen just once; the ten biggest clones take up approximately 12%. Sequencing input: PBMCs. The receptors shown here come from a human donor in good health (CMV status not recorded). Some clones in this sample may be carry-over from other donors' samples.

This clonotype was seen repeatedly, ten times or more. The V call is TRBV11-1, the J call TRBJ1-1; D is undetermined. This CDR3 has 15 residues. The V gene's germline CDR1 is SGHAT and CDR2 FQDESV (reference sequence). With 4 bases removed from V and 5 bases from J, the gap between germline ends came to 17 bases. The CDR3: CASSWGVGFVTEAFF. The CDR3 DNA follows: TGTGCCAGCAGCTGGGGAGTGGGATTTGTGACTGAAGCTTTCTTT.

The V and J genes are TRBV4-3 and TRBJ2-3; no clear D gene. V lost 0 bases, J lost 4 bases, and 11 bases lay in between. CDR3 length equals 15 residues. Per germline, CDR1 LGHNA and CDR2 YSLEER. The CDR3 region has the DNA TGCGCCAGCAGCCAAGATCGTGGAGAGGCAGATACGCAGTATTTT. Translated: CASSQDRGEADTQYF.

This chain uses TRBV7-2 with TRBJ2-5, with D maybe TRBD1 (5 bases). Germline values: CDR1 SGHTA, CDR2 FQGNSA. With 3 bases removed from V and 0 bases from J, the gap between germline ends came to 8 bases. The CDR3 extends over 14 amino acids. The CDR3 reads CASSFQGNQETQYF. CDR3 bases: TGTGCCAGCAGCTTTCAGGGAAACCAAGAGACCCAGTACTTC. The whole variable domain, remainder taken from reference TRBV7-2 and TRBJ2-5, is GAGVSQSPSNKVTEKGKDVELRCDPISGHTALYWYRQSLGQGLEFLIYFQGNSAPDKSGLPSDRFSAERTGGSVSTLTIQRTQQEDSAVYLCASSFQGNQETQYFGPGTRLLVL.

The chain employs TRBV19 and TRBJ1-1, with D possibly TRBD1 on 5 matching bases. Germline CDR1 and CDR2: LNHDA and SQIVND (reference sequence). The CDR3 is 13 residues long. V was trimmed by 8 bases and J by 1 base, leaving 11 bases between them. The CDR3 loop reads CASGAWGNTEAFF. CDR3 coding DNA: TGTGCCAGTGGGGCTTGGGGGAACACTGAAGCTTTCTTT.

The chain carries TRBV28 and TRBJ1-2, with D perhaps TRBD1 (5 bases). CDR1 is MDHEN, CDR2 SYDVKM, per germline. The V gene lost 3 bases and the J gene lost 4 bases, with 15 bases spanning the gap. There are 15 residues in the CDR3. CDR3 amino acids: CASSLEAQASYGYTF. In nucleotides, the CDR3 is TGTGCCAGCAGTTTGGAGGCACAGGCCTCCTATGGCTACACCTTC.

The chain has TRBV28 and TRBJ2-3, with 9 bases identical to TRBD1. After removal of 5 bases from V and 5 bases from J, the junction contained 5 bases not matched to a gene. The CDR3 has 14 residues. CDR1 and CDR2 from the germline V gene are MDHEN and SYDVKM. CDR3 region: CASSRDRAEDTQYF. For the CDR3, the DNA is TGTGCCAGCAGTAGGGACAGGGCTGAAGATACGCAGTATTTT.

This clonotype was recorded once. A read error may produce the germline difference seen at one junction end. The chain combines TRBV7-3 with TRBJ2-7; perhaps D is TRBD1 or TRBD2 (5 bases each). The CDR3 has 15 amino acids. Germline assignment: CDR1 SGHTA and CDR2 FQGTGA. As DNA, the CDR3 is TGTGCCAGCAGCCCTAGGGACGGGTCCCCGTACGAGCAGAACTTC. Its protein product is CASSPRDGSPYEQNF.

This clonotype was picked up many times. V gene TRBV28 combines with J gene TRBJ2-7; 7 bases align to TRBD1. Looked up from germline, CDR1 is MDHEN and CDR2 is SYDVKM. V lost 5 bases to trimming and J lost 2 bases; unmatched junction nucleotides: 12. CDR3 length equals 16 residues. CDR3: CASSPPLGQTTYEQYF. CDR3 nucleotide sequence: TGTGCCAGCAGTCCACCGTTGGGACAGACGACCTACGAGCAGTACTTC.

The V and J genes are TRBV12-3 or TRBV12-4 and TRBJ1-1; D is undetermined. V shed 7 bases and J shed 6 bases, with 12 bases lying between them. The CDR3 sequence is 12 residues long. CDR3 nucleotides: TGTGCCAGCACCTTTGGTCCCCCTGAAGCTTTCTTT. Translated, it gives CASTFGPPEAFF.

The rearrangement uses TRBV20-1 and TRBJ2-7; D is uncertain. Trimming stripped 3 bases from V and 2 bases from J, with 14 bases between. The germline gives CDR1 DFQATT, CDR2 SNEGSKA (reference sequence). The CDR3 is 14 amino acids. CDR3 amino acids: CSARYSRYPYEQYF. Written as DNA, the CDR3 is TGCAGTGCTAGGTACTCCCGCTACCCCTACGAGCAGTACTTC.

This clonotype showed up just a few times. The chain combines TRBV20-1 with TRBJ1-5; 7 bases match TRBD1. With V trimmed by 4 bases and J by 3 bases, 3 bases remained unmatched. There are 13 residues in the CDR3. Germline lookup yields CDR1 DFQATT and CDR2 SNEGSKA (reference sequence). CDR3 residues: CSAKKGANQPQHF. In nucleotides, the CDR3 is TGCAGTGCTAAGAAGGGGGCCAATCAGCCCCAGCATTTT.

This clonotype was seen a handful of times. This chain joins TRBV7-2 and TRBJ2-5; TRBD2 might be the D (5 bases). In germline, CDR1 is SGHTA, CDR2 FQGNSA. V lost 3 bases and J lost 4, with 9 bases in between. The CDR3 loop spans 13 amino acids. The CDR3 bases are TGTGCCAGCAGCTTGGTAGAGGGAGAGACCCAGTACTTC. Residues: CASSLVEGETQYF.

The V call is TRBV4-2, the J call TRBJ2-7; 7 bases agree with TRBD1. With 1 base clipped from V and 0 bases from J, the junction kept 9 bases outside the gene matches. CDR1 is LGHNA, CDR2 YNFKEQ, per germline. The CDR3 length is 17 residues. The CDR3 sequence: CASSQGEGGESSYEQYF. The CDR3 DNA sequence: TGTGCCAGCAGCCAAGGGGAAGGGGGCGAGAGCTCCTACGAGCAGTACTTC.

In its sample, this clonotype was seen a few times. This chain links TRBV15 with TRBJ2-2; TRBD2 might be the D (6 bases). Trimming removed 5 bases from V and 7 bases from J, with 17 bases in between. The CDR3 extends over 15 amino acids. Germline lookup yields CDR1 LNHNV and CDR2 YYDKDF (reference sequence). DNA for the CDR3: TGTGCCACCAGCTCCCCTGCCCGGGGGAGCGGGGAGCTGTTTTTT. Translation gives CATSSPARGSGELFF.

This clonotype has ten or more counts. V usage is TRBV19 and J usage is TRBJ1-5; D is uncertain. The CDR3 sequence is 18 residues long. V shed 5 bases and J shed 0 bases, with 20 bases lying between them. In germline, CDR1 is LNHDA, CDR2 SQIVND (reference sequence). The CDR3 DNA reads as TGTGCCAGTAGTCGACCAAGAGGTGCTCTGACTAGCAATCAGCCCCAGCATTTT. Translation gives CASSRPRGALTSNQPQHF. Full variable domain (remainder filled in from reference TRBV19 and TRBJ1-5): DGGITQSPKYLFRKEGQNVTLSCEQNLNHDAMYWYRQDPGQGLRLIYYSQIVNDFQKGDIAEGYSVSREKKESFPLTVTSAQKNPTAFYLCASSRPRGALTSNQPQHFGDGTRLSIL.

This clonotype has at least ten counts. The J gene is TRBJ2-3, the V gene TRBV6-1; D is undetermined. Germline V gene data show CDR1 as MNHNS and CDR2 as SASEGT. CDR3 length: 13 amino acids. Trimming removed 4 bases from V and 2 bases from J, with 7 bases in between. This CDR3 is CASSGTVTDTQYF. Here the CDR3 DNA reads TGTGCCAGCAGTGGAACCGTCACAGATACGCAGTATTTT.

This clonotype was recorded many times. This rearrangement joins TRBV7-6 to TRBJ2-7, with D perhaps TRBD1 (6 bases). Trimming removed 1 base at V and 2 bases at J, with 12 bases between. The germline CDR1 and CDR2 sequences are SGHVS and FNYEAQ. The CDR3 totals 15 residues. The CDR3, as DNA: TGTGCCAGCAGCTTAGACCCCAAGGGGGCCTACGAGCAGTACTTC. Amino acids: CASSLDPKGAYEQYF.

This chain uses TRBV5-1 with TRBJ2-1; 12 nucleotides agree with TRBD1. V lost 2 bases to trimming and J lost 7 bases; unmatched junction nucleotides: 10. Germline V gives CDR1 SGHRS, CDR2 YFSETQ. CDR3 size: 17 residues. The CDR3 reads CASSLPGQGAARNEQFF. DNA for the CDR3: TGCGCCAGCAGCTTACCGGGACAGGGGGCGGCACGGAATGAGCAGTTCTTC.

This clonotype was observed at least ten times. The chain has TRBV12-3 or TRBV12-4 and TRBJ2-5; no clear D gene. This CDR3 spans 14 amino acids. V shed 5 bases and J shed 2 bases, with 12 bases lying between them. In DNA, the CDR3 is TGTGCCAGCAGTCCGCTATCAATACAAGAGACCCAGTACTTC. Translating gives CASSPLSIQETQYF.

This clonotype was seen a few times. The rearrangement links TRBV7-9 to TRBJ1-1, with 8 positions matching TRBD1. CDR1 and CDR2 from the germline V gene are SEHNR and FQNEAQ (reference sequence). Trimming at V came to 10 bases and at J to 0 bases, leaving 4 bases not matched to a gene. The CDR3 sequence is 13 residues long. In DNA form, the CDR3 reads TGTGCCATACAGGGGGGTTTGAACACTGAAGCTTTCTTT. Its protein is CAIQGGLNTEAFF.

The rearrangement uses TRBV4-3 and TRBJ1-6, with D possibly matching TRBD1 (6 bases). Germline V CDR1 and CDR2: LGHNA, YSLEER. V lost 4 bases and J 12 bases, leaving 13 bases between the germline ends. This CDR3 has 13 amino acids. CDR3 coding DNA: TGCGCCAGCAGCCTAGACAGGCTGGGACCCCTCCACTTT. This gives the protein CASSLDRLGPLHF.

Details on this clonotype: A much bigger clone sits one base away, suggesting this may be a read error. The CDR3 DNA follows: TGTGCCAGCAGCTTAAACCAGCAGGGAAAGGTCATTCAGTACTTC. Its protein is CASSLNQQGKVIQYF. The chain employs TRBV28 and TRBJ2-4; D is perhaps TRBD1 (5 bases). Trimming removed 6 bases at V and 9 bases at J, with 21 bases between. Germline V gene data show CDR1 as MDHEN and CDR2 as SYDVKM. The length of the CDR3 is 15 residues.

This clonotype occurred a few times. This chain connects TRBV6-6 to TRBJ2-7; no clear D gene. CDR3 length: 16 amino acids. Trimming cost V 6 bases and J 4 bases, with 22 bases left between them. The germline V gene encodes CDR1 MNHNY and CDR2 SVGAGI (reference sequence). CDR3 in amino acids: CASSYGRSRGSYEQYF. In DNA, the CDR3 is TGTGCCAGCAGCTACGGCCGTTCGCGTGGGTCGTACGAGCAGTACTTC.

A few counts support this clonotype. V gene TRBV10-3 combines with J gene TRBJ1-5, with TRBD1 as a possible D gene (6 bases). V was shortened by 6 bases and J by 4 bases, with 10 bases between the two germline ends. This CDR3 has 13 amino acids. CDR1 is ENHRY, CDR2 SYGVKD, per germline. CDR3 nucleotide sequence: TGTGCCATCAGACAGGGAGAGAATCAGCCCCAGCATTTT. Amino acids: CAIRQGENQPQHF.